This T cell receptor (beta chain) was documented in a study of control samples from healthy donors and cancer patients (TCRdb year 2020). Receptor amplification or capture employed the immunoSEQ multiplex PCR assay. TCRdb stores this immuneACCESS table with in-frame sequences only. Part of the clones is absent; in the studies checked, under half of the shortfall reflects unresolved V genes, and no reason is known for the rest. The sample table holds some 120,000 clones, of which around nine tenths were seen once. The ten largest clones add up to 9% to 14% of the sample. The germline V gene gives CDR1 as MDHEN and CDR2 as SYDVKM. Spanning cysteine to phenylalanine, the CDR3 consists of 16 amino acids. Just CDR3 DNA is preserved here, 48 bases in frame from base 1. Cut back by 3 bases and 1 base, the V and J ends lie 15 bases apart. Points on this clone: The antigen this receptor binds is unknown. No quality values exist for individual bases; no much larger clone is one base distant.

The sequenced sample was blood. This chain joins TRBV28 to TRBJ1-1; no D gene is confidently identified. The sequence was collected from a man younger than 45 in good health. The nucleotides are TGTGCCAGCAGTTTTTCCCGCCTGACGGGGAACACTGAAGCTTTCTTT. Translated, this gives CASSFSRLTGNTEAFF.